This T cell receptor beta chain was recovered during a study of blood T cell repertoires in COVID-19. Using immunoSEQ multiplex PCR, the repertoire was profiled, and TCRdb retains in-frame clones only, with some absent. The sample consists of fewer than 110,000 clones, about 90% of them appearing once. The V gene's germline CDR1 is SNHLY and CDR2 FYNNEI. The CDR3 loop spans 15 amino acids. Trimming at V came to 0 bases and at J to 7 bases, leaving 1 base not matched to a gene. This clonotype originated in an older woman with acute or convalescent COVID-19. Specimen: peripheral blood. The chain has TRBV2 and TRBJ2-1, with 12 bases identical to TRBD2. Here the CDR3 reads CASSEAGLAGNEQFF. DNA for the CDR3: TGTGCCAGCAGTGAAGCCGGACTAGCGGGGAATGAGCAGTTCTTC.